A single sample gave rise to the 15 T cell receptor beta chains below, sequenced in a study of immune evolution from preneoplasia to lung adenocarcinoma. The table came from immunoSEQ multiplex PCR; TCRdb's copy has only in-frame clones and leaves some out. Of just over 8,500 clones listed, around 85% are singletons. Sequenced material: FFPE minimally invasive lung adenocarcinoma tissue. The receptors were gathered from a donor older than 65 with lung adenocarcinoma.

This clone was counted a single time. The chain uses TRBV7-9 and TRBJ1-1; TRBD1 might be the D (6 bases). From germline, CDR1 is SEHNR and CDR2 FQNEAQ (reference sequence). CDR3 size: 15 residues. Trimming stripped 5 bases from V and 2 bases from J, with 15 bases between. The CDR3 DNA follows: TGTGCCAGCAGCCCCGAAACAGGGAGCAACACTGAAGCTTTCTTT. This sequence encodes CASSPETGSNTEAFF.

The V and J genes are TRBV6-1 and TRBJ2-7; D unresolved. V lost 7 bases, J lost 3 bases, and 16 bases lay in between. The CDR3 has 14 residues. Germline V gene lookup returns CDR1 MNHNS and CDR2 SASEGT. The CDR3 nucleotides are TGTGCCAGCACCGCCGGCCCGGGTATCTACGAGCAGTACTTC. It specifies CASTAGPGIYEQYF.

The genes are TRBV11-2 and TRBJ2-5, with 9 bases that match TRBD2. CDR3 length: 16 amino acids. The trim removed 1 base at V and 4 bases at J, leaving 7 bases unmatched. CDR1 and CDR2 (germline): SGHAT, FQNNGV. CDR3 residues: CASSLGVAGEGETQYF. As DNA, the CDR3 is TGTGCCAGCAGCTTAGGGGTAGCGGGAGAGGGAGAGACCCAGTACTTC.

The genes are TRBV19 and TRBJ2-7; D is unclear. Germline V gives CDR1 LNHDA, CDR2 SQIVND (reference sequence). The length of the CDR3 is 13 residues. Trimming shortened V by 3 bases and J by 0 bases, and 6 bases separated the two germline ends. CDR3 in DNA: TGTGCCAGTAGTATTAAGATCTCCTACGAGCAGTACTTC. It codes for CASSIKISYEQYF.

As concerns this clone: A much more abundant neighbour one base away suggests this may be a read error. This chain joins TRBV7-9 and TRBJ2-5; no firm D call. Trimming cost V 4 bases and J 11 bases, with 20 bases left between them. The CDR3 contains 14 residues. Per germline, CDR1 SEHNR and CDR2 FQNEAQ (reference sequence). For the CDR3, the DNA is TGTGCCAGCAGCTCCCAGAACACTGCCTACGGGCAGTACTTC. Protein: CASSSQNTAYGQYF.

The rearrangement joins TRBV9 to TRBJ2-1; D unresolved. The V end was cut by 5 bases, the J end by 4 bases, with 7 bases between. The germline CDR1 and CDR2 sequences are SGDLS and YYNGEE. The CDR3 is 12 amino acids. The CDR3 sequence is CASSGRYNEQFF. DNA of the CDR3: TGTGCCAGCAGTGGGCGTTACAATGAGCAGTTCTTC.

V gene TRBV4-1 combines with J gene TRBJ1-2; 9 bases are a match to TRBD1. The CDR3 extends over 16 amino acids. Per the germline V gene, CDR1 is MGHRA and CDR2 is YSYEKL. Trimming took 1 base from V and 4 from J; bases not matched to a gene: 7. The CDR3 is CASSQGPGQGVYGYTF. The DNA of the CDR3 is TGCGCCAGCAGCCAAGGGCCGGGACAGGGAGTCTATGGCTACACCTTC.

This chain links TRBV7-8 with TRBJ1-3; a possible D gene is TRBD1 (5 bases). The CDR3 sequence is 16 residues long. V shed 5 bases and J shed 0 bases, with 14 bases lying between them. Germline V gene lookup returns CDR1 SGHVS and CDR2 FQNEAQ. CDR3 coding DNA: TGTGCCAGCAGCGGTCCGAGGGGAAGCTCTGGAAACACCATATATTTT. It yields the protein CASSGPRGSSGNTIYF.

The chain is built from TRBV28 and TRBJ1-4, with a weak D call TRBD1 (5 bases). The CDR3 totals 16 residues. Trimming took 5 bases from V and 7 from J, leaving 20 bases between them. Looked up from germline, CDR1 is MDHEN and CDR2 is SYDVKM. CDR3 sequence (DNA): TGTGCCAGCAGTCTGTCAGGGCCCCTCGCGAGTGAAAAACTGTTTTTT. Translation gives CASSLSGPLASEKLFF.

With respect to this clone: Distinct nucleotide sequences in the sample also encode this CDR3. The chain recombines TRBV19 with TRBJ1-5; the D is unclear. CDR1 is LNHDA and CDR2 is SQIVND in the germline V gene (reference sequence). Trimming removed 8 bases from V and 3 bases from J, with 11 bases in between. This CDR3 is built from 13 residues. The CDR3 loop is CASSLNSNQPQHF. CDR3 nucleotide sequence: TGTGCCAGTTCACTGAATTCCAATCAGCCCCAGCATTTT. The entire variable domain, with the rest obtained from reference TRBV19 and TRBJ1-5, is as follows: DGGITQSPKYLFRKEGQNVTLSCEQNLNHDAMYWYRQDPGQGLRLIYYSQIVNDFQKGDIAEGYSVSREKKESFPLTVTSAQKNPTAFYLCASSLNSNQPQHFGDGTRLSIL.

The chain combines TRBV5-1 with TRBJ2-5; 10 positions match TRBD1. The CDR3 loop spans 16 amino acids. Germline-derived CDR1 and CDR2 are SGHRS and YFSETQ. Germline trimming cut 3 bases from V and 4 bases from J; bases unmatched to any gene: 9. CDR3 nucleotides: TGCGCCAGCAGCTCCTCCGGGACAGGGGTCGGAGAGACCCAGTACTTC. Protein product: CASSSSGTGVGETQYF.

V gene TRBV23-1 combines with J gene TRBJ2-7; D might be TRBD1 or TRBD2, each matching 5 bases. TRBV23-1 is an open reading frame whose function is uncertain. CDR3 size: 16 residues. The ends were cut back, 0 bases at V and 5 bases at J, with 17 bases in the middle. The CDR3 DNA is TGCGCCAGCAGTCAATCTGGGGGAGACGCCAAACACGAGCAGTACTTC. It codes for CASSQSGGDAKHEQYF.

This rearrangement joins TRBV6-1 to TRBJ1-1, with D tentatively TRBD1 (5 bases). V was pared by 5 bases and J by 6 bases, with 16 bases between. Germline CDR1 reads MNHNS; CDR2 reads SASEGT. This CDR3 contains 14 residues. Here the CDR3 reads CASSRQRNLAEAFF. CDR3 bases: TGTGCCAGCAGTAGACAGCGGAATTTGGCTGAAGCTTTCTTT.

The sample holds a few counts of this clone. The chain joins TRBV4-1 to TRBJ1-1; D call uncertain. Germline loops: CDR1 MGHRA, CDR2 YSYEKL. Trimming cost V 1 base and J 4 bases, with 7 bases left between them. This CDR3 has 13 residues. The CDR3 loop is CASSQVTGTEAFF. CDR3 DNA: TGCGCCAGCAGCCAAGTTACGGGCACTGAAGCTTTCTTT.

The chain employs TRBV7-3 and TRBJ2-3; 7 positions match TRBD2. The CDR3 runs to 14 residues. Trimming took 7 bases from V and 0 from J; bases not matched to a gene: 4. Germline CDR1 reads SGHTA; CDR2 reads FQGTGA. In DNA, the CDR3 is TGTGCCAGCACCCGCGGGGGTAGCACAGATACGCAGTATTTT. This translates into CASTRGGSTDTQYF.